Reported below is one T cell receptor beta chain. Its target is unknown. The time point is: newly diagnosed GD, antithyroid drugs for less than 3 months. Preparation of the TCR library used RNA extracted from PBMCs. The data belong to a study of regulatory T cells in long-lasting Graves disease. About the study: Those Graves' patients who were newly diagnosed had been on antithyroid drugs under 3 months. Study-level findings and limits: No thyroid tissue was studied; the work used peripheral blood only.

Arm-PCR of CDR3 regions and iRepertoire HTBI primers were the basis on which TCR beta libraries were built. TCRdb reprocessed the multiplex PCR reads with MiXCR, giving one entry per CDR3 protein. The data hold 530,000 or so distinct CDR3 sequences, with roughly 14% observed a single time. There are 14 residues in the CDR3. V gave up 3 bases and J gave up 5 bases; unmatched junction bases: 6. Germline V gene data show CDR1 as SGHRS and CDR2 as YFSETQ. In addition, the sample was reused for a study of T cells in Graves' hyperthyroidism and ophthalmopathy. That publication notes: Most expanded thyroid clonotypes above 0.001 recurred in blood.

The clonotype comes from a man aged 25-45 years with Graves disease. The chain recombines TRBV5-1 with TRBJ2-5; TRBD1 aligns across 8 bases. The specimen was peripheral blood mononuclear cells (PBMCs), collected at new diagnosis, from a patient treated with antithyroid drugs. For the CDR3, the DNA is TGCGCCAGCAGCTACCAGGGGGCTCGGGAGACCCAGTACTTC. Protein product: CASSYQGARETQYF.